This T cell receptor (beta chain) stems from a study of T cells after yellow fever vaccination. The overall study: Fractions containing few cells were prepared with SMART-Seq v4 Ultra Low Input.

TCRdb passed the 5' RACE reads through MiXCR, listing each CDR3 protein once. The profile shows about 240,000 distinct CDR3 sequences, roughly 4% of them singletons. This clonotype has at least ten counts. Its antigen is not identified. This CDR3 is built from 11 residues. Unmatched junction bases numbered 1, after V lost 4 bases and J lost 5 bases. Per germline, CDR1 SQVTM and CDR2 ANQGSEA. Study-wide results and limits: Reappearance after the booster was observed for most primary-vaccination clones (96% CD4, over 70% CD8). Few clonotypes appeared in both CD4 and CD8 compartments. Weaker in magnitude, the secondary response showed a faster peak on day 5 versus 15.

The TCR was taken from a young man who received the YFV17D yellow fever vaccine. The chain has TRBV29-1 and TRBJ1-2; 7 nucleotides line up with TRBD1. Source: PBMCs, taken 15 days after the yellow fever booster vaccination. The CDR3 loop reads CSVAGGYGYTF. In nucleotides, the CDR3 is TGCAGCGTTGCAGGGGGATATGGCTACACCTTC.